These 9 T cell receptor beta chains were sequenced from one sample in a study of Tregs in tolerant kidney transplant recipients. Mixed chimerism was transient after nonmyeloablative marrow transplants from related graft donors. TCRdb's copy holds only in-frame clones and misses some; the assay was immunoSEQ multiplex PCR. Of nearly 50,000 clones in the sample, about nine tenths are singletons; the top ten hold 15% to 19%. Sequenced here: CD8+ T cells from blood (PBMCs), sampled 12 months after the transplant. The receptors here all came from a human patient who received a combined kidney and bone marrow transplant. Certain T cells may be donor cells from the graft.

The rearrangement joins TRBV4-1 to TRBJ2-7; TRBD2 agrees at 16 bases. The CDR3 is 18 residues long. Germline-derived CDR1 and CDR2 are MGHRA and YSYEKL. Trimming took 3 bases from V and 3 from J; bases not matched to a gene: 8. CDR3 sequence reads: CASSQAPGLAGGRYEQYF. Written as DNA, the CDR3 is TGCGCCAGCAGCCAGGCTCCGGGACTAGCGGGGGGGCGCTACGAGCAGTACTTC.

The V call is TRBV10-2, the J call TRBJ2-1; TRBD2 agrees at 9 bases. Trimming removed 6 bases from V and 4 bases from J; junction bases left unmatched: 10. The CDR3 has 16 residues. Germline assignment: CDR1 WSHSY and CDR2 SAAADI. The CDR3 sequence is CASRSSGRIRYNEQFF. The CDR3 nucleotides are TGCGCCAGCAGGTCGAGCGGGAGGATCAGATACAATGAGCAGTTCTTC.

The chain carries TRBV4-3 and TRBJ2-7, with 7 nucleotides matching TRBD1. The CDR3 consists of 12 residues. Germline CDR1 reads LGHNA; CDR2 reads YSLEER. V shed 2 bases and J 5 bases; nucleotides not matched to a gene: 0. The CDR3 region has the DNA TGCGCCAGCAGCCAACAGGGGGACGAGCAGTACTTC. Amino acids: CASSQQGDEQYF.

This chain connects TRBV11-3 to TRBJ2-7; 8 bases line up with TRBD2. The length of the CDR3 is 14 residues. Germline CDR1 is SGHNT and CDR2 is YENEEA. V was clipped by 4 bases and J by 3 bases; unmatched bases: 5. CDR3 sequence reads: CASSSRLANYEQYF. The CDR3 DNA reads as TGTGCCAGCAGCTCCCGACTAGCGAACTACGAGCAGTACTTC. Using reference TRBV11-3 and TRBJ2-7 for the parts outside the CDR3, the full variable domain is EAGVVQSPRYKIIEKKQPVAFWCNPISGHNTLYWYLQNLGQGPELLIRYENEEAVDDSQLPKDRFSAERLKGVDSTLKIQPAELGDSAVYLCASSSRLANYEQYFGPGTRLTVT.

J is TRBJ2-5 and V is TRBV15, with TRBD2 as a possible D gene (5 bases). This CDR3 has 15 amino acids. V was shortened by 5 bases and J by 2 bases, with 15 bases between the two germline ends. From germline, CDR1 is LNHNV and CDR2 YYDKDF (reference sequence). The DNA for the CDR3 is TGTGCCACCAGCCTAGGGCTAGCTACTCAAGAGACCCAGTACTTC. Protein sequence: CATSLGLATQETQYF.

The chain is built from TRBV5-1 and TRBJ2-1; D is unclear. CDR3 size: 17 residues. Trimming left V 4 bases short and J 2 bases short, with 19 bases between. The germline gives CDR1 SGHRS, CDR2 YFSETQ. For the CDR3, the DNA is TGCGCCAGCAGCCTGGTCGCAAGTTTGAGTGCCTACAATGAGCAGTTCTTC. Translating it yields CASSLVASLSAYNEQFF. The full variable domain, its missing parts supplied by reference TRBV5-1 and TRBJ2-1, is KAGVTQTPRYLIKTRGQQVTLSCSPISGHRSVSWYQQTPGQGLQFLFEYFSETQRNKGNFPGRFSGRQFSNSRSEMNVSTLELGDSALYLCASSLVASLSAYNEQFFGPGTRLTVL.

The J gene is TRBJ2-1, the V gene TRBV5-1; no definite D call. The CDR3 consists of 13 residues. The germline V gene has CDR1 SGHRS and CDR2 YFSETQ. Trimming stripped 3 bases from V and 1 base from J, with 5 bases between. Here the CDR3 reads CASSSTSYNEQFF. CDR3 sequence (DNA): TGCGCCAGCAGCTCTACGTCCTACAATGAGCAGTTCTTC. Drawing the rest from reference TRBV5-1 and TRBJ2-1, the complete variable domain is KAGVTQTPRYLIKTRGQQVTLSCSPISGHRSVSWYQQTPGQGLQFLFEYFSETQRNKGNFPGRFSGRQFSNSRSEMNVSTLELGDSALYLCASSSTSYNEQFFGPGTRLTVL.

The chain employs TRBV4-1 and TRBJ2-5, with unresolved D. Deletions cut 1 base from V and 1 base from J, with 7 bases between. Germline V CDR1 and CDR2: MGHRA, YSYEKL. This CDR3 region has 14 residues. The DNA of the CDR3 is TGCGCCAGCAGCCAAGCTGGGCGCCAAGAGACCCAGTACTTC. Translated, it gives CASSQAGRQETQYF.

This clone appeared once. The chain couples TRBV7-9 to TRBJ2-7; the D gene is possibly TRBD1 (6 bases). V dropped 5 bases and J dropped 6 bases, with 14 bases sitting between them. Germline V gene lookup returns CDR1 SEHNR and CDR2 FQNEAQ (reference sequence). This CDR3 comprises 13 residues. The CDR3 coding sequence is TGTGCCAGCAGCATGTCGGCAGGGGCCGAGCAGTACTTC. As protein: CASSMSAGAEQYF. The variable domain in full, completed from reference TRBV7-9 and TRBJ2-7, reads DTGVSQNPRHKITKRGQNVTFRCDPISEHNRLYWYRQTLGQGPEFLTYFQNEAQLEKSRLLSDRFSAERPKGSFSTLEIQRTEQGDSAMYLCASSMSAGAEQYFGPGTRLTVT.